This T cell receptor (beta chain) was found in a study of T-cell memory formation after mild COVID-19. TCRdb reanalysed the 5' RACE reads using MiXCR and keeps one entry per CDR3 protein. This sample has 500,000 to 550,000 distinct CDR3 sequences, with just over 20% found just once. This CDR3 spans 14 amino acids. The germline gives CDR1 SEHNR, CDR2 FQNEAQ (reference sequence). The ends were cut back, 7 bases at V and 1 base at J, with 12 bases in the middle. The sequence was obtained from an adult woman who had mild COVID-19 (a few samples of this study predate the infection). Cell type and time point are not known. What was sequenced was PBMCs or a T cell subset sorted from them (not recorded which). This chain joins TRBV7-9 and TRBJ2-3; D is uncertain. The CDR3 DNA follows: TGTGCCAGCAAGAAAAGAAGGGGCACAGATACGCAGTATTTT. Its protein is CASKKRRGTDTQYF.